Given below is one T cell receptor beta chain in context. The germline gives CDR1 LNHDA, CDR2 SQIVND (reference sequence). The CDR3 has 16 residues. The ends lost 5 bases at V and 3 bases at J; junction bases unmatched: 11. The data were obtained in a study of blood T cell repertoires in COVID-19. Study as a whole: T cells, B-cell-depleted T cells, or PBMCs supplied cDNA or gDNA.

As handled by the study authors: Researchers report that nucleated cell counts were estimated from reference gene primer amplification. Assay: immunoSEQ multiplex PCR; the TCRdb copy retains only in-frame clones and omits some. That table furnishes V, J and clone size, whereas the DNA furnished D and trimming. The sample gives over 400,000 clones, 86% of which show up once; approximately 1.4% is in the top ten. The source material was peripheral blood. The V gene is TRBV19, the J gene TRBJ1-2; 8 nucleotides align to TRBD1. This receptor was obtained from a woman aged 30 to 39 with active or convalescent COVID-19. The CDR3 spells CASSVTIQGADYGYTF. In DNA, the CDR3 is TGTGCCAGTAGTGTAACGATTCAGGGGGCAGACTATGGCTACACCTTC.